This TCR beta chain was documented in a study of blood T cell repertoires in COVID-19. Across the whole study: The United States, Italy and Spain supplied acute and convalescent COVID-19 samples.

This clone was counted between two and nine times. Sequenced by immunoSEQ multiplex PCR; TCRdb stores in-frame clones only, minus some. There are about 140,000 clones in the sample; 75% to 80% occur only once, and about 9.4% lies in the top ten. The germline V gene encodes CDR1 SGHRS and CDR2 YFSETQ. J lost 4 bases, V lost 3 bases, and 7 bases had no gene match. This CDR3 region has 15 residues. This TCR came from a woman aged 45-60 years with active or convalescent COVID-19. Input material: peripheral blood. The chain links TRBV5-1 to TRBJ2-7; TRBD1 matches at 10 bases. The CDR3 loop reads CASSWGDRGGYEQYF. DNA of the CDR3: TGCGCCAGCAGCTGGGGGGACAGGGGAGGTTACGAGCAGTACTTC.